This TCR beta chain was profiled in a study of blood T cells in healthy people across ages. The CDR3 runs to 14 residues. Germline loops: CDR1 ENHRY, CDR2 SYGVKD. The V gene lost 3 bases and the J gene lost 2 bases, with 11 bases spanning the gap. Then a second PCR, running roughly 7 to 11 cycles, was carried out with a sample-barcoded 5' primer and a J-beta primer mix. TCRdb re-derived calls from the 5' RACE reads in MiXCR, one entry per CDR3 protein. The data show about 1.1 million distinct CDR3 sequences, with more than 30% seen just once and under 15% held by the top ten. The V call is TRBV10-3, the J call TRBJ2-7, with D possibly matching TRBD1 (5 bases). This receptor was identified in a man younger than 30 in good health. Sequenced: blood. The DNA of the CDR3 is TGTGCCATCAGTGATAGAGCAGGGCCCTACGAGCAGTACTTC. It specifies CAISDRAGPYEQYF.